The 23 T cell receptor beta chains below come from one sample, sequenced in a study of CD8+ T cells in alopecia areata. Following extraction, RNA underwent reverse transcription to cDNA, which served as the sequencing template. Generated by immunoSEQ multiplex PCR, the TCRdb table keeps only in-frame clones and is missing some. This table has over 150,000 clones, around 59% appearing once. Treatment specified: oral pan-JAK inhibitor, 5-10 mg twice daily. The sequences come from CD4+ T cells sorted from blood, collected at week 24, from a patient treated with tofacitinib. The receptors come from a human donor with alopecia areata.

The chain is built from TRBV23-1 and TRBJ1-4; weak D call: TRBD1 (5 bases). TRBV23-1 is filed as an ORF, its function uncertain. The V end lost 4 bases, the J end lost 6 bases, and 18 bases lay between the germline ends. The CDR3 extends over 16 amino acids. CDR3 in DNA: TGCGCCAGCAGTCCCACGCTGGGGGAGGAAGATGAAAAACTGTTTTTT. Protein: CASSPTLGEEDEKLFF.

The rearrangement uses TRBV5-1 and TRBJ2-1, with a possible D match to TRBD2 (5 bases). The germline V gene encodes CDR1 SGHRS and CDR2 YFSETQ. This CDR3 spans 16 amino acids. V lost 0 bases and J 4 bases, leaving 14 bases between the germline ends. Here the CDR3 reads CASSLEAADRYNEQFF. The CDR3 nucleotides are TGCGCCAGCAGCTTGGAGGCAGCGGACCGATACAATGAGCAGTTCTTC.

This clone was recorded a few times. J is TRBJ2-5 and V is TRBV29-1, with D unresolved. Trimming shortened V by 4 bases and J by 0 bases, and 9 bases separated the two germline ends. The CDR3 is 13 amino acids. Germline V CDR1 and CDR2: SQVTM, ANQGSEA. CDR3 sequence reads: CSVVGRYQETQYF. The CDR3 DNA follows: TGCAGCGTTGTTGGACGGTACCAAGAGACCCAGTACTTC.

The rearrangement joins TRBV11-2 to TRBJ1-5; possible D gene TRBD1, 5 bases. Trimming pared 5 bases from V and 5 bases from J, leaving 10 bases between. This CDR3 has 13 residues. Germline V CDR1 and CDR2: SGHAT, FQNNGV. The CDR3 region is CASSLTDYQPQHF. The CDR3 DNA reads TGTGCCAGCAGCCTGACAGATTATCAGCCCCAGCATTTT.

This chain connects TRBV11-2 to TRBJ1-5; D unresolved. Germline values: CDR1 SGHAT, CDR2 FQNNGV. CDR3 length equals 14 residues. Trimming took off 0 bases at V and 7 bases at J, with 10 bases between the two ends. CDR3 nucleotides: TGTGCCAGCAGCTTAGAGCTAGGTAAACAGCCCCAGCATTTT. Its protein product is CASSLELGKQPQHF.

The rearrangement links TRBV30 to TRBJ1-3; D is unresolved. There are 17 residues in the CDR3. Germline CDR1 GTSNPN, CDR2 SVGIG (reference sequence). The V gene lost 5 bases and the J gene lost 2 bases, with 22 bases spanning the gap. The CDR3, as DNA: TGTGCCTGGGGCCCAGCCCTCGTGTGGGGAACTGGAAACACCATATATTTT. Encoded protein: CAWGPALVWGTGNTIYF.

The rearrangement uses TRBV5-1 and TRBJ2-2; D possibly uses TRBD1 or TRBD2 (5 bases each). Germline V gene data show CDR1 as SGHRS and CDR2 as YFSETQ. The CDR3 loop spans 16 amino acids. V lost 0 bases and J 4 bases, leaving 13 bases between the germline ends. This CDR3 reads CASSLAGRGGTGELFF. The CDR3 nucleotides read TGCGCCAGCAGCTTGGCCGGACGGGGCGGCACCGGGGAGCTGTTTTTT. The entire variable domain, with the rest obtained from reference TRBV5-1 and TRBJ2-2, is as follows: KAGVTQTPRYLIKTRGQQVTLSCSPISGHRSVSWYQQTPGQGLQFLFEYFSETQRNKGNFPGRFSGRQFSNSRSEMNVSTLELGDSALYLCASSLAGRGGTGELFFGEGSRLTVL.

V and J are TRBV7-9 and TRBJ1-5; D remains ambiguous. Germline CDR1 reads SEHNR; CDR2 reads FQNEAQ (reference sequence). V was pared by 2 bases and J by 6 bases, with 5 bases between. CDR3 length equals 12 residues. CDR3 in amino acids: CASSLPGQPQHF. In nucleotides, the CDR3 is TGTGCCAGCAGCTTACCCGGTCAGCCCCAGCATTTT.

The genes are TRBV29-1 and TRBJ2-3; 13 positions agree with TRBD2. V shed 4 bases, J shed 2 bases, and the junction held 9 bases outside the gene matches. The germline V gene encodes CDR1 SQVTM and CDR2 ANQGSEA. This CDR3 is 17 amino acids long. CDR3 sequence: CSVVTGLAGRPTDTQYF. CDR3 DNA: TGCAGCGTTGTTACGGGACTAGCGGGGCGACCCACAGATACGCAGTATTTT.

The J gene is TRBJ2-1, the V gene TRBV9; 9 bases fit TRBD1. Germline CDR1 SGDLS, CDR2 YYNGEE. This CDR3 comprises 16 residues. J gave up 2 bases and V 3 bases, and 6 bases lay outside the gene matches. CDR3 sequence (DNA): TGTGCCAGCAGCGCAACCGGGACAGGGCCCTACAATGAGCAGTTCTTC. This codes for CASSATGTGPYNEQFF.

The V call is TRBV7-8, the J call TRBJ2-6; D ambiguous. The CDR3 consists of 12 residues. V was shortened by 9 bases and J by 1 base, with 4 bases between the two germline ends. The germline V gene has CDR1 SGHVS and CDR2 FQNEAQ. CDR3 loop: CASRSGANVLTF. The CDR3 region has the DNA TGTGCCAGTAGGTCTGGGGCCAACGTCCTGACTTTC.

For this clone: In the same sample, other DNA sequences code for this CDR3. In DNA form, the CDR3 reads TGCAGCGTTGAAAACACCGGGGAGCTGTTTTTT. Translating gives CSVENTGELFF. The rearrangement joins TRBV29-1 to TRBJ2-2; D gene uncertain. This CDR3 spans 11 amino acids. Germline CDR1 is SQVTM and CDR2 is ANQGSEA. With 2 bases removed from V and 2 bases from J, the gap between germline ends came to 0 bases.

V gene TRBV6-5 combines with J gene TRBJ1-1; no clear D. This CDR3 has 11 residues. Germline assignment: CDR1 MNHEY and CDR2 SVGAGI. Trimming cost V 7 bases and J 5 bases, with 8 bases left between them. CDR3 amino acids: CASIGITEAFF. The CDR3, as DNA: TGTGCCAGCATTGGGATTACTGAAGCTTTCTTT.

CDR3 nucleotides: TGTGCCAGCAGCCAGAGGAGGGGGGGCGGAGAGACCCAGTACTTC. It specifies CASSQRRGGGETQYF. The chain has TRBV7-9 and TRBJ2-5; D is possibly TRBD2 (7 bases). The germline V and J ends were trimmed by 5 bases and 4 bases, with 17 bases remaining between them. The CDR3 runs to 15 residues. CDR1 SEHNR and CDR2 FQNEAQ come from the germline V gene (reference sequence).

This clone has only a few counts. The chain employs TRBV5-1 and TRBJ2-5; TRBD1 agrees at 7 bases. This CDR3 contains 17 residues. With V trimmed by 4 bases and J by 5 bases, 17 bases remained unmatched. CDR1 is SGHRS and CDR2 is YFSETQ in the germline V gene. CDR3 sequence reads: CASSIKGDSYYTETQYF. In DNA, the CDR3 is TGCGCCAGCAGCATCAAAGGGGACAGCTATTACACGGAGACCCAGTACTTC.

This clone was observed a few times. Other nucleotide sequences from this sample produce the same CDR3. This chain links TRBV29-1 with TRBJ1-1; D is unresolved. The V end was cut by 7 bases, the J end by 0 bases, with 12 bases between. Germline V gives CDR1 SQVTM, CDR2 ANQGSEA. The CDR3 loop spans 13 amino acids. The CDR3 loop reads CSASGHMNTEAFF. As DNA, the CDR3 is TGCAGCGCGTCGGGTCACATGAACACTGAAGCTTTCTTT.

V is TRBV7-3 and J is TRBJ2-7; 7 nucleotides align to TRBD1. Germline CDR1 is SGHTA and CDR2 is FQGTGA. This CDR3 spans 13 amino acids. V lost 2 bases and J lost 8; bases outside the gene matches: 6. The CDR3, as DNA: TGTGCCAGCAGCTTAGAGACAGGGTTTAAGCAGTACTTC. Amino acid sequence: CASSLETGFKQYF.

The chain couples TRBV5-6 to TRBJ1-2; tentatively, D is TRBD1 (6 bases). Germline loops: CDR1 SGHDT, CDR2 YYEEEE. The CDR3 length is 13 residues. V was cut by 5 bases and J by 8 bases, with 16 bases left in between. The CDR3, as DNA: TGTGCCAGCAGTCCGACAGGAGTCGAGGGCTACACCTTC. It encodes CASSPTGVEGYTF.

The chain couples TRBV5-6 to TRBJ2-7; 8 bases are a match to TRBD1. With V trimmed by 2 bases and J by 10 bases, 2 bases remained unmatched. CDR3 length equals 11 residues. Per the germline V gene, CDR1 is SGHDT and CDR2 is YYEEEE. The CDR3 DNA is TGTGCCAGCAGCTTCGGGACAGGACAGTACTTC. The encoded protein is CASSFGTGQYF.

This clone was observed at least ten times. The chain couples TRBV23-1 to TRBJ2-1; D gene ambiguous. TRBV23-1 is an ORF, and what it does is uncertain. The CDR3 length is 10 residues. Trimming cost V 6 bases and J 10 bases, with 7 bases left between them. CDR3 residues: CASSLSEQFF. The CDR3 coding sequence is TGCGCCAGCAGCCTCTCCGAGCAGTTCTTC.

V is TRBV5-1 and J is TRBJ2-3; 8 bases are shared with TRBD2. V dropped 0 bases and J dropped 6; count of bases not matched to a gene: 9. Per germline, CDR1 SGHRS and CDR2 YFSETQ. The CDR3 runs to 16 residues. In DNA form, the CDR3 reads TGCGCCAGCAGCTTGGAAGCCGTAGCGGGGACCGATACGCAGTATTTT. Protein product: CASSLEAVAGTDTQYF.

CDR3 amino acids: CASSPLERSNTGELFF. CDR3 coding DNA: TGTGCCAGCAGCCCGCTTGAAAGATCGAACACCGGGGAGCTGTTTTTT. The chain couples TRBV4-2 to TRBJ2-2; D is unresolved. With 4 bases removed from V and 0 bases from J, the gap between germline ends came to 12 bases. CDR1 LGHNA and CDR2 YNFKEQ come from the germline V gene. CDR3 size: 16 residues.

This chain joins TRBV29-1 and TRBJ2-1; 7 bases are a match to TRBD1. The V and J ends lost 0 bases and 5 bases, in that order; junction bases with no gene match: 13. The germline V gene encodes CDR1 SQVTM and CDR2 ANQGSEA. The CDR3 sequence is 17 residues long. The CDR3 spells CSVEDPGYTGDNNEQFF. The CDR3 DNA reads TGCAGCGTTGAAGATCCGGGGTACACAGGGGACAACAATGAGCAGTTCTTC.